A selection of T cell receptor beta chains follows, all from one sample in a study of CD8+ T cells in alopecia areata. Sequencing was performed with immunoSEQ multiplex PCR; in TCRdb, only in-frame clones are kept and a portion is missing. The sample has 200,000 or so clones, around 62% seen once. This specimen was CD4+ T cells sorted from blood, taken at week 0. The receptor source for this set is a human donor with alopecia areata. Each CDR3 is given with its conserved first and last residue. The D gene is left open where the match is weak. Where a row states a size, it is once, few, many or the class of an expanded clone; other rows omit it.

CDR3	DNA	J	D	size	V	length
CASSAQGRGYEQYF	TGTGCCAGCAGCGCGCAGGGTAGAGGCTACGAGCAGTACTTC	TRBJ2-7	NA	few	TRBV28	14
CASSQGQDPYTDTQYF	TGCGCCAGCAGCCAAGGTCAGGACCCATACACAGATACGCAGTATTTT	TRBJ2-3	NA	NA	TRBV4-1	16
CSVGTTYEQYF	TGCAGCGTTGGTACCACCTACGAGCAGTACTTC	TRBJ2-7	NA	few	TRBV29-1	11
CASSQVESAYTF	TGCGCCAGCAGCCAAGTGGAGTCCGCCTACACCTTC	TRBJ1-2	NA	NA	TRBV4-1	12
CASRPALGTEQFGYTF	TGTGCCAGTAGACCGGCCCTCGGGACAGAGCAATTTGGCTACACCTTC	TRBJ1-2	TRBD1	NA	TRBV19	16
CASSLGAQGSGYTF	TGCGCCAGCAGCTTGGGGGCCCAGGGATCTGGCTACACCTTC	TRBJ1-2	NA	NA	TRBV5-1	14
CASSIGTSSGANVLTF	TGTGCCAGTAGTATTGGTACGTCCTCTGGGGCCAACGTCCTGACTTTC	TRBJ2-6	NA	few	TRBV19	16
CASSQGGTVNYGYTF	TGCGCCAGCAGCCAAGGGGGGACGGTTAACTATGGCTACACCTTC	TRBJ1-2	NA	few	TRBV4-1	15
CASSEGQLYGYTF	TGTGCCAGCAGTGAAGGGCAGCTCTATGGCTACACCTTC	TRBJ1-2	NA	few	TRBV25-1	13
CSVEDFWEGSTEAFF	TGCAGCGTTGAAGATTTCTGGGAGGGGAGCACTGAAGCTTTCTTT	TRBJ1-1	NA	few	TRBV29-1	15
CASRLSFGPNYEQYF	TGTGCCAGCAGGTTATCGTTCGGGCCAAACTACGAGCAGTACTTC	TRBJ2-7	NA	NA	TRBV28	15
CASSLQGMNSPLHF	TGTGCCAGCAGCCTACAGGGAATGAATTCACCCCTCCACTTT	TRBJ1-6	NA	few	TRBV7-2	14
CSVGTGDYNEQFF	TGCAGCGTCGGGACAGGGGACTACAATGAGCAGTTCTTC	TRBJ2-1	TRBD1	NA	TRBV29-1	13
CASRPTGADPAEAFF	TGTGCCAGCAGACCGACAGGGGCCGATCCCGCTGAAGCTTTCTTT	TRBJ1-1	TRBD1	NA	TRBV27	15
CASSLLGWRGKRETQYF	TGTGCCAGCAGCTTATTAGGTTGGCGGGGCAAAAGGGAGACGCAGTATTTT	TRBJ2-3	NA	NA	TRBV7-3	17
CASSPQSAGWEQPQHF	TGTGCCAGCAGTCCGCAGTCGGCAGGGTGGGAGCAGCCCCAGCATTTT	TRBJ1-5	NA	NA	TRBV25-1	16
CASSFTPATEAFF	TGTGCCAGCAGCTTTACGCCGGCCACTGAAGCTTTCTTT	TRBJ1-1	NA	NA	TRBV11-2	13
CASSLLGNYGYTF	TGTGCCAGCAGCTTACTAGGGAACTATGGCTACACCTTC	TRBJ1-2	NA	NA	TRBV7-9	13
CASSSGAGRETQYF	TGCGCCAGCAGCTCGGGTGCAGGGCGAGAGACCCAGTACTTC	TRBJ2-5	NA	NA	TRBV5-1	14
CASSVGSAGTGELFF	TGTGCCAGCAGCGTAGGATCGGCGGGCACCGGGGAGCTGTTTTTT	TRBJ2-2	NA	few	TRBV9	15
CASSQGKLAGPRDTQYF	TGCGCCAGCAGCCAAGGAAAGCTAGCGGGGCCCCGAGATACGCAGTATTTT	TRBJ2-3	TRBD2	NA	TRBV4-1	17
CSARLITEAFF	TGCAGTGCTAGGTTGATCACTGAAGCTTTCTTT	TRBJ1-1	NA	NA	TRBV20-1	11
CASRLDRDTDTQYF	TGTGCCAGCCGCCTCGACAGGGACACAGATACGCAGTATTTT	TRBJ2-3	TRBD1	NA	TRBV7-3	14
CASSLIGTGSQPQHF	TGTGCCAGCAGTTTAATCGGGACAGGGAGTCAGCCCCAGCATTTT	TRBJ1-5	TRBD1	NA	TRBV27	15
CASSPPGGDQPQHF	TGTGCCAGCTCACCACCAGGAGGGGATCAGCCCCAGCATTTT	TRBJ1-5	NA	NA	TRBV18	14
CASSYSGQGNTEAFF	TGCGCCAGCAGCTATTCTGGGCAAGGTAACACTGAAGCTTTCTTT	TRBJ1-1	NA	NA	TRBV5-1	15
CAWSVRVWTANYGYTF	TGTGCCTGGAGTGTAAGAGTGTGGACGGCTAACTATGGCTACACCTTC	TRBJ1-2	NA	NA	TRBV30	16
CASSLGQVNSYEQYF	TGCGCCAGCAGCTTGGGACAGGTTAATTCCTACGAGCAGTACTTC	TRBJ2-7	NA	few	TRBV5-1	15
CASGRQGNQPQHF	TGTGCTAGTGGGCGGCAGGGCAATCAGCCCCAGCATTTT	TRBJ1-5	NA	NA	TRBV12-5	13
CASSRQGYSPLHF	TGTGCCAGCTCGAGACAGGGTTATTCACCCCTCCACTTT	TRBJ1-6	TRBD1	NA	TRBV6-5	13
CAWSLASNEQFF	TGTGCCTGGAGTCTGGCTAGTAATGAGCAGTTCTTC	TRBJ2-1	NA	few	TRBV30	12
CASSLQLSETQYF	TGTGCCAGCAGCTTACAACTGTCAGAGACCCAGTACTTC	TRBJ2-5	NA	NA	TRBV11-3	13
CASSVTVNYGYTF	TGTGCCAGCAGCGTGACAGTTAACTATGGCTACACCTTC	TRBJ1-2	NA	few	TRBV16	13
CASTRTGGNTIYF	TGCGCCAGCACGAGGACAGGGGGGAACACCATATATTTT	TRBJ1-3	TRBD1	NA	TRBV23-1	13
CASSQLGSGQETQYF	TGCGCCAGCAGCCAACTCGGATCCGGACAAGAGACCCAGTACTTC	TRBJ2-5	NA	NA	TRBV4-1	15
CAWSRTGQNTEAFF	TGTGCCTGGAGCCGGACAGGACAGAACACTGAAGCTTTCTTT	TRBJ1-1	TRBD1	NA	TRBV30	14
CATSRDHQDTGELFF	TGTGCCACCAGCAGAGATCACCAAGACACCGGGGAGCTGTTTTTT	TRBJ2-2	NA	NA	TRBV15	15
CASSSSGEQFF	TGTGCCAGCAGCTCAAGTGGTGAGCAGTTCTTC	TRBJ2-1	NA	NA	TRBV5-4	11
CASSLVWQGVETQYF	TGCGCCAGCAGCTTGGTTTGGCAGGGTGTGGAGACCCAGTACTTC	TRBJ2-5	NA	NA	TRBV5-1	15
CASSDGQGANNGYTF	TGTGCCAGCAGCGACGGACAGGGGGCTAATAATGGCTACACCTTC	TRBJ1-2	TRBD1	few	TRBV5-6	15
CASSLSAGQQETQYF	TGTGCCAGCAGCTTATCGGCGGGACAGCAAGAGACCCAGTACTTC	TRBJ2-5	NA	NA	TRBV7-9	15
CASTQGFEAFF	TGTGCCAGCACCCAAGGATTTGAAGCTTTCTTT	TRBJ1-1	NA	NA	TRBV6-5	11